Below, 19 T cell receptor beta chains from the same sample are listed, as sequenced in a study of identical twins (dated by TCRdb to about 2016). The library came from 5' RACE. TCRdb names Illumina HiSeq 2000 as the instrument used. TCRdb trimmed public reads at Q25 via fastp, called clones via MiXCR and kept in-frame beta chains. Rows with a matching CDR3 protein are joined into one entry that keeps the most common DNA and genes. The sample table contains approximately 1.8 million distinct CDR3 sequences; only one count was recorded for roughly 35% of them. The ten largest account for 0.27% of the sample. Sequenced sample: cord blood. The receptors shown here come from a newborn girl in good health.

This chain joins TRBV7-9 and TRBJ1-5; D is unclear. This CDR3 contains 14 residues. Looked up from germline, CDR1 is SEHNR and CDR2 is FQNEAQ (reference sequence). V lost 1 base, J lost 6 bases, and 10 bases lay in between. The CDR3 sequence: CASSLDPGSQPQHF. CDR3 in DNA: TGTGCCAGCAGCTTAGATCCTGGAAGTCAGCCCCAGCATTTT.

As DNA, the CDR3 is TGTGCCAGCAGCCACGACAGGGCCAATGAGCAGTTCTTC. Protein: CASSHDRANEQFF. V gene TRBV5-4 combines with J gene TRBJ2-1; 7 nucleotides match TRBD1. V gave up 4 bases and J gave up 6 bases; unmatched junction bases: 4. Per germline, CDR1 SGHNT and CDR2 YYREEE (reference sequence). The CDR3 spans 13 residues.

This clonotype was found a few times. V gene TRBV2 combines with J gene TRBJ2-4, with TRBD2 matching 8 bases. The J call is doubtful: the DNA matches TRBJ2-7 better. The CDR3 extends over 16 amino acids. Germline lookup yields CDR1 SNHLY and CDR2 FYNNEI. The DNA of the CDR3 is TGTGCCAGCAGTGAAGCAGGTAGCGGGATGGTGTACGAGCAGTACTTC. Amino acid sequence: CASSEAGSGMVYEQYF.

The V and J genes are TRBV10-3 and TRBJ1-1; D is possibly TRBD1 (6 bases). The V end lost 5 bases, the J end lost 5 bases, and 18 bases lay between the germline ends. Germline V gene data show CDR1 as ENHRY and CDR2 as SYGVKD. The CDR3 is 15 amino acids. The CDR3 spells CAISTNRELVTEAFF. As DNA, the CDR3 is TGTGCCATCAGTACTAACAGGGAGTTGGTAACTGAAGCTTTCTTT.

There are a few counts of this clonotype. This chain uses TRBV27 with TRBJ2-7; D gene ambiguous. Germline CDR1 MNHEY, CDR2 SMNVEV (reference sequence). V was trimmed by 0 bases and J by 7 bases, leaving 13 bases between them. The CDR3 has 14 amino acids. The CDR3 spells CASSLSSRLREQYF. CDR3 bases: TGTGCCAGCAGTTTATCGAGCAGATTACGGGAGCAGTACTTC.

This clonotype has more than one count but fewer than ten. V and J are TRBV20-1 and TRBJ1-6; TRBD1 matches 8 bases. The CDR3 is 14 residues long. J gave up 9 bases and V 6 bases, and 10 bases lay outside the gene matches. The germline CDR1 and CDR2 sequences are DFQATT and SNEGSKA (reference sequence). In DNA form, the CDR3 reads TGCAGTGCCCGGCGGACAGGGCAGGTTTCACCCCTCCACTTT. The encoded protein is CSARRTGQVSPLHF.

The V gene is TRBV20-1, the J gene TRBJ1-2; the match to TRBD1 covers 7 bases. CDR1 is DFQATT, CDR2 SNEGSKA, per germline (reference sequence). The CDR3 sequence is 14 residues long. With 2 bases clipped from V and 4 bases from J, the junction kept 7 bases outside the gene matches. The DNA for the CDR3 is TGCAGTGCTAGAAGGACAGGTCTCTCCTATGGCTACACCTTC. It yields the protein CSARRTGLSYGYTF.

In regard to this clonotype: With a much larger clone just one base away, this may be a read error. The chain has TRBV5-1 and TRBJ2-7; 9 bases fit TRBD2. CDR1 and CDR2 from the germline V gene are SGHRS and YFSETQ. CDR3 length: 15 residues. The V gene end was trimmed by 1 base and the J gene end by 7 bases; junction bases not matched to a gene: 9. CDR3 sequence: CASSLTSGHYNEQYF. CDR3 bases: TGCGCCAGCAGCTTGACTAGCGGGCACTACAATGAGCAGTACTTC.

The V call is TRBV7-8, the J call TRBJ1-2; TRBD1 aligns across 7 bases. This CDR3 comprises 16 residues. The junction had 11 bases not matched to a gene; V was cut back by 5 bases and J by 2 bases. Germline V gives CDR1 SGHVS, CDR2 FQNEAQ. Written as DNA, the CDR3 is TGTGCCAGCAGCGCCCTCCTGGGACAGTCGAACTATGGCTACACCTTC. Translating gives CASSALLGQSNYGYTF.

The chain employs TRBV28 and TRBJ2-7; 7 bases align to TRBD1. Per the germline V gene, CDR1 is MDHEN and CDR2 is SYDVKM. This CDR3 contains 14 residues. V shed 6 bases and J 4 bases; nucleotides not matched to a gene: 9. CDR3 amino acids: CASRLDRVTYEQYF. The CDR3 DNA follows: TGTGCCAGCAGACTCGACAGGGTTACTTACGAGCAGTACTTC.

On this clonotype itself: A much larger clone differs from this one at a single base, so this may be a read error. This chain links TRBV10-2 with TRBJ2-1; weak D call: TRBD2 (5 bases). The germline V gene encodes CDR1 WSHSY and CDR2 SAAADI. This CDR3 is built from 16 residues. The CDR3 loop is CAGSEQAADSYNEQFF. For the CDR3, the DNA is TGCGCCGGCAGTGAGCAAGCGGCTGACTCCTACAATGAGCAGTTCTTC.

This chain joins TRBV6-5 and TRBJ2-4, with 9 bases identical to TRBD1. The J call could be wrong; TRBJ2-5 is a better fit for the DNA end. The CDR3 spans 15 residues. CDR1 and CDR2 (germline): MNHEY, SVGAGI. The CDR3 DNA reads as TGTGCCAGCAGTTACTCATCCGACAGGGGGAAGACCCAGTACTTC. Protein: CASSYSSDRGKTQYF.

The chain carries TRBV19 and TRBJ2-2, with D perhaps TRBD1 (6 bases). The V end was cut by 4 bases, the J end by 0 bases, with 12 bases between. CDR3 length: 16 residues. Germline CDR1 reads LNHDA; CDR2 reads SQIVND (reference sequence). The CDR3 is CASSRWTEPNTGELFF. As DNA, the CDR3 is TGTGCCAGTAGTAGGTGGACAGAGCCGAACACCGGGGAGCTGTTTTTT.

This clonotype was found many times. This sequence joins TRBV6-6 and TRBJ2-3; no firm D call. Germline loops: CDR1 MNHNY, CDR2 SVGAGI (reference sequence). The length of the CDR3 is 17 residues. V lost 7 bases and J lost 2, with 22 bases in between. The CDR3 DNA is TGTGCCAGCACCGACTCGGCGGAGCCCGCATACACAGATACGCAGTATTTT. Translating it yields CASTDSAEPAYTDTQYF.

Remarks on this clonotype: One end of the junction varies from germline; a read error may be responsible. This rearrangement joins TRBV4-2 to TRBJ1-1, with D maybe TRBD1 (5 bases). The CDR3 runs 18 residues. Per the germline V gene, CDR1 is LGHNA and CDR2 is YNFKEQ. CDR3 loop: CAGSQAISGGGMNTEAFF. The CDR3 DNA reads as TGTGCCGGCAGCCAAGCAATCTCGGGGGGAGGCATGAACACTGAAGCTTTCTTT.

This clonotype was seen just once. The chain has TRBV28 and TRBJ2-3; D remains unclear. V lost 7 bases and J lost 3, with 11 bases in between. The CDR3 loop spans 13 amino acids. The germline V gene encodes CDR1 MDHEN and CDR2 SYDVKM. The CDR3 DNA is TGTGCCAGCAATCCGTTCGAGACAGATACGCAGTATTTT. Protein: CASNPFETDTQYF.

The rearrangement joins TRBV2 to TRBJ2-4; no reliable D call. The DNA end is a closer match to TRBJ2-7, so the J assignment may be wrong. Germline assignment: CDR1 SNHLY and CDR2 FYNNEI. The CDR3 consists of 13 residues. The CDR3: CASSDTTPLEQYF. CDR3 nucleotide sequence: TGTGCCAGCAGCGACACCACCCCTCTCGAGCAGTACTTC.

At least ten counts were recorded for this clonotype. The chain recombines TRBV5-1 with TRBJ2-4; D might be TRBD2 (6 bases). Germline loops: CDR1 SGHRS, CDR2 YFSETQ. The CDR3 loop spans 17 amino acids. V lost 4 bases to trimming and J lost 0 bases, with 17 bases between them. The chain's CDR3 is CASSPGLRELAKNIQYF. The CDR3 DNA sequence: TGCGCCAGCAGCCCAGGATTACGGGAGTTAGCCAAAAACATTCAGTACTTC.

This clonotype was seen only a few times. The chain links TRBV7-7 to TRBJ2-7; D is possibly TRBD2 (5 bases). Trimming pared 3 bases from V and 7 bases from J, leaving 13 bases between. Germline V gene sequence: CDR1 SSHAT, CDR2 FNYEAQ (reference sequence). The CDR3 has 13 residues. For the CDR3, the DNA is TGTGCCAGCAGCTTTTCCCCCGGGGAAGAGCAGTACTTC. Translating it yields CASSFSPGEEQYF.